This T cell receptor (beta chain) was obtained from a study of blood T cell repertoires in COVID-19. Background on the study: There were acute and convalescent COVID-19 samples, and they came from the United States, Italy and Spain. The analysed material was cDNA or gDNA that came from T cells, B-cell-depleted T cells, or PBMCs.

Trimming cost V 1 base and J 4 bases, with 23 bases left between them. This CDR3 is 19 amino acids long. Germline V CDR1 and CDR2: SGHDT, YYEEEE. Authors' analysis steps: Estimation of nucleated cell counts was performed using reference gene primer amplification. The table came from immunoSEQ multiplex PCR; TCRdb's copy has only in-frame clones and leaves some out. That table furnishes V, J and clone size, whereas the DNA furnished D and trimming. The sample shows some 200,000 clones, 80% of them seen only once. The chain has TRBV5-6 and TRBJ1-4, with TRBD1 as a possible D gene (5 bases). Sequencing was performed on peripheral blood. The sequence came from a woman in her seventies with acute or convalescent COVID-19. The CDR3 bases are TGTGCCAGCAGCTTGTGGGTGGGGCAGGCCGCGACTCTTAATGAAAAACTGTTTTTT. This codes for CASSLWVGQAATLNEKLFF.